Here is one T cell receptor beta chain with its context. Antigen: not known. Distinct nucleotide sequences in the sample also encode this CDR3. The source of the sample is a study of T cell repertoires in ileal Crohn's disease. Study observations and caveats: Sorted CD8 T cells held more high-frequency clones than CD4. Clonality above 26.8% at surgery always came with endoscopic recurrence.

Libraries were prepared by immunoSEQ multiplex PCR; TCRdb keeps only in-frame clonotypes and omits some of them. The sample records roughly 15,000 clones, around two thirds being singletons. The CDR3 is made up of 13 amino acids. Germline CDR1 SNHLY, CDR2 FYNNEI. V dropped 5 bases and J dropped 4 bases, with 11 bases sitting between them. The chain has TRBV2 and TRBJ1-2; no firm D call. Source material: ileal tissue. The clonotype was recovered from an adult with Crohn's disease. CDR3 protein: CASSRTEGYGYTF. DNA for the CDR3: TGTGCCAGCAGTCGGACGGAGGGCTATGGCTACACCTTC. The full variable domain, with the rest looked up from reference TRBV2 and TRBJ1-2, is EPEVTQTPSHQVTQMGQEVILRCVPISNHLYFYWYRQILGQKVEFLVSFYNNEISEKSEIFDDQFSVERPDGSNFTLKIRSTKLEDSAMYFCASSRTEGYGYTFGSGTRLTVV.